One and the same sample provided the 32 T cell receptor beta chains below, sequenced in a study of long-term antiretroviral therapy in people with HIV. This was the immunoSEQ v3.0 assay at survey level. Measured with immunoSEQ multiplex PCR; TCRdb has only the in-frame clones, and not every one. The sample includes 25,000 to 30,000 clones, 60% to 80% seen only once; the top ten take roughly 10%. Sequences were derived from unsorted PBMCs, sampled 2.1 years after starting antiretroviral therapy. These receptors were collected from a man aged 25-45 years with HIV.

J is TRBJ2-7 and V is TRBV5-1; no firm D call. The CDR3 loop spans 13 amino acids. Germline V gene data show CDR1 as SGHRS and CDR2 as YFSETQ. Between the trimmed V and J ends, which lost 4 bases and 4 bases, there was a span of 12 bases. CDR3 nucleotides: TGCGCCAGCAGCCCGGATCCGGAATACGAGCAGTACTTC. Residues: CASSPDPEYEQYF.

The chain recombines TRBV19 with TRBJ1-1; D uncertain. This CDR3 has 14 residues. The germline gives CDR1 LNHDA, CDR2 SQIVND (reference sequence). Trimming removed 7 bases from V and 4 bases from J, with 16 bases in between. Here the CDR3 DNA reads TGTGCCAGTACTGAGGCCCCCCGTGGCACTGAAGCTTTCTTT. As protein: CASTEAPRGTEAFF.

The chain links TRBV5-4 to TRBJ2-3, with 12 bases fitting TRBD2. CDR1 SGHNT and CDR2 YYREEE come from the germline V gene (reference sequence). Germline trimming cut 4 bases from V and 6 bases from J; bases unmatched to any gene: 9. The CDR3 is 16 residues long. The CDR3 is CASSKLAGGLKDTQYF. Here the CDR3 DNA reads TGTGCCAGCAGCAAACTAGCGGGAGGTCTCAAGGATACGCAGTATTTT.

The chain uses TRBV28 and TRBJ1-2; TRBD1 might be the D (5 bases). CDR3 length equals 13 residues. V was clipped by 8 bases and J by 4 bases, with 14 bases between them. CDR1 MDHEN and CDR2 SYDVKM come from the germline V gene. Here the CDR3 reads CASRQGWIYGYTF. In nucleotides, the CDR3 is TGTGCCAGCCGGCAGGGATGGATCTATGGCTACACCTTC.

This clone came up once. The chain joins TRBV19 to TRBJ2-3; 8 nucleotides align to TRBD2. This CDR3 has 14 residues. With V trimmed by 3 bases and J by 7 bases, 6 bases remained unmatched. Germline V gene lookup returns CDR1 LNHDA and CDR2 SQIVND (reference sequence). The CDR3 reads CASSITTSEHTQYF. CDR3 sequence (DNA): TGTGCCAGTAGTATTACGACTAGCGAGCATACGCAGTATTTT.

This chain joins TRBV10-2 and TRBJ1-6; D ambiguous. The CDR3 loop spans 16 amino acids. The V end was cut by 4 bases, the J end by 0 bases, with 10 bases between. Germline V gives CDR1 WSHSY, CDR2 SAAADI. CDR3 residues: CASSVGGSSYNSPLHF. The CDR3 DNA follows: TGCGCCAGCAGTGTTGGCGGGAGCTCCTATAATTCACCCCTCCACTTT.

This clone came up once. CDR3 sequence (DNA): TGCAGCGTTGGTGGGGGAAGTCAGCCCCAGCATTTT. Its translation is CSVGGGSQPQHF. The V gene is TRBV29-1, the J gene TRBJ1-5, with TRBD1 as a possible D gene (5 bases). The germline V and J ends were trimmed by 4 bases and 6 bases, with 10 bases remaining between them. Germline V gives CDR1 SQVTM, CDR2 ANQGSEA. CDR3 length: 12 residues.

The chain uses TRBV7-6 and TRBJ2-1, with 7 bases identical to TRBD2. Germline lookup yields CDR1 SGHVS and CDR2 FNYEAQ. Trimming took 5 bases from V and 7 from J; bases not matched to a gene: 20. This CDR3 has 18 residues. CDR3 DNA: TGTGCCAGCAGCCCAAGGAGCCCTGGTTGGCGGGAGTTGAATGAGCAGTTCTTC. Its protein is CASSPRSPGWRELNEQFF.

The J gene is TRBJ1-2, the V gene TRBV28; D possibly corresponds to TRBD1 (6 bases). The length of the CDR3 is 14 residues. Germline CDR1 MDHEN, CDR2 SYDVKM. Trimming stripped 4 bases from V and 6 bases from J, with 15 bases between. The DNA of the CDR3 is TGTGCCAGCAGTTCCCCGACAGGAACAAATGGCTACACCTTC. It specifies CASSSPTGTNGYTF.

The gene calls are TRBV19 and TRBJ1-5; D is unclear. Germline assignment: CDR1 LNHDA and CDR2 SQIVND (reference sequence). Trimming removed 5 bases at V and 1 base at J, with 12 bases between. This CDR3 has 15 amino acids. CDR3 loop: CASSPRDRSNQPQHF. In nucleotides, the CDR3 is TGTGCCAGTAGTCCTCGGGATAGGAGCAATCAGCCCCAGCATTTT. Supplemented by reference TRBV19 and TRBJ1-5, the full variable domain reads DGGITQSPKYLFRKEGQNVTLSCEQNLNHDAMYWYRQDPGQGLRLIYYSQIVNDFQKGDIAEGYSVSREKKESFPLTVTSAQKNPTAFYLCASSPRDRSNQPQHFGDGTRLSIL.

In this sample, this clone turned up a few times. V and J are TRBV9 and TRBJ2-3; 12 bases align to TRBD2. The V gene's germline CDR1 is SGDLS and CDR2 YYNGEE. The CDR3 is 17 residues long. V shed 0 bases, J shed 3 bases, and the junction held 5 bases outside the gene matches. DNA of the CDR3: TGTGCCAGCAGCGTAGGCCCTAGCGGGGGGGCAACAGATACGCAGTATTTT. Translation gives CASSVGPSGGATDTQYF.

The rearrangement uses TRBV21-1 and TRBJ2-7; TRBD1 is the table's D call, not checked against the DNA. TRBV21-1 is annotated as a pseudogene. This CDR3 has 15 amino acids. The CDR3 spells CASSKDGGTDYEQYF. CDR3 nucleotide sequence: TGTGCCAGCAGCAAAGACGGAGGGACAGATTACGAGCAGTACTTC.

This clone was counted a few times. The V and J genes are TRBV18 and TRBJ1-5, with 8 bases fitting TRBD1. This CDR3 contains 15 residues. V lost 4 bases, J lost 3 bases, and 5 bases stayed unmatched. The germline V gene encodes CDR1 KGHSH and CDR2 LQKENI. The CDR3 sequence: CASSLNQGANQPQHF. The DNA for the CDR3 is TGTGCCAGCTCACTAAATCAGGGGGCCAATCAGCCCCAGCATTTT. The whole variable domain, filled in from reference TRBV18 and TRBJ1-5, reads NAGVMQNPRHLVRRRGQEARLRCSPMKGHSHVYWYRQLPEEGLKFMVYLQKENIIDESGMPKERFSAEFPKEGPSILRIQQVVRGDSAAYFCASSLNQGANQPQHFGDGTRLSIL.

The J gene is TRBJ2-1, the V gene TRBV30; 8 bases are shared with TRBD2. The CDR3 spans 13 residues. Germline values: CDR1 GTSNPN, CDR2 SVGIG (reference sequence). V shed 5 bases and J 5 bases; nucleotides not matched to a gene: 5. CDR3 amino acids: CAWDLRGDNEQFF. The CDR3 DNA is TGTGCCTGGGACTTGCGGGGGGACAATGAGCAGTTCTTC.

CDR3 sequence: CASRIGLAGDYEQYF. The CDR3 nucleotides are TGTGCCAGCAGGATTGGACTAGCGGGAGACTACGAGCAGTACTTC. The V call is TRBV27, the J call TRBJ2-7, with 13 positions matching TRBD2. CDR3 size: 15 residues. Germline V CDR1 and CDR2: MNHEY, SMNVEV (reference sequence). The V segment lost 6 bases and the J segment 3 bases; nucleotides outside the gene matches: 5.

This chain connects TRBV6-4 to TRBJ1-1, with D possibly being TRBD1 (5 bases). There are 14 residues in the CDR3. V lost 0 bases and J lost 3, with 8 bases in between. Per germline, CDR1 MRHNA and CDR2 SNTAGT. The CDR3 reads CASSDSGGDTEAFF. CDR3 sequence (DNA): TGTGCCAGCAGTGACTCGGGAGGGGACACTGAAGCTTTCTTT.

The DNA for the CDR3 is TGTGCCAGCAGCCCAGGGGACAGTTCGTACGAGCAGTACTTC. This codes for CASSPGDSSYEQYF. This chain links TRBV9 with TRBJ2-7; TRBD1 matches 7 bases. Germline-derived CDR1 and CDR2 are SGDLS and YYNGEE. V was pared by 4 bases and J by 4 bases, with 8 bases of the junction left unmatched. The CDR3 is 14 residues long.

This chain connects TRBV6-5 to TRBJ1-5, with 9 bases aligning to TRBD1. The CDR3 covers 13 residues. Looked up from germline, CDR1 is MNHEY and CDR2 is SVGAGI. The ends lost 6 bases at V and 7 bases at J; junction bases unmatched: 4. The CDR3 reads CASSRDRVQPQHF. CDR3 in DNA: TGTGCCAGCAGCCGGGACAGGGTACAGCCCCAGCATTTT.

This chain joins TRBV10-3 and TRBJ2-1, with 9 bases matching TRBD2. Germline CDR1 is ENHRY and CDR2 is SYGVKD. The CDR3 is made up of 17 amino acids. After removal of 0 bases from V and 5 bases from J, the junction contained 8 bases not matched to a gene. Here the CDR3 DNA reads TGTGCCATCAGTGAGTCGAGGGCTAGCGGGGACCACAATGAGCAGTTCTTC. The encoded protein is CAISESRASGDHNEQFF.

The chain uses TRBV29-1 and TRBJ2-1; 11 positions match TRBD2. This CDR3 is built from 14 residues. The germline gives CDR1 SQVTM, CDR2 ANQGSEA. The junction had 10 bases not matched to a gene; V was cut back by 6 bases and J by 9 bases. The CDR3 reads CSVLLAGGPSEQFF. CDR3 sequence (DNA): TGCAGCGTCCTGTTAGCGGGAGGGCCCAGTGAGCAGTTCTTC.

This chain connects TRBV9 to TRBJ2-5; no definite D call. Per germline, CDR1 SGDLS and CDR2 YYNGEE. The CDR3 spans 14 residues. The V and J ends lost 3 bases and 2 bases respectively, with 11 bases between them. The CDR3 loop reads CASSAADEQETQYF. CDR3 nucleotide sequence: TGTGCCAGCAGCGCCGCGGACGAGCAAGAGACCCAGTACTTC.

There are a few counts of this clone. CDR3 protein: CASSLTRISYEQYF. CDR3 in DNA: TGTGCCAGCAGTTTGACAAGAATCTCGTACGAGCAGTACTTC. The chain is built from TRBV6-5 and TRBJ2-7, with unresolved D. Germline CDR1 is MNHEY and CDR2 is SVGAGI. The CDR3 extends over 14 amino acids. V gave up 4 bases and J gave up 4 bases, with 14 bases separating them.

J is TRBJ2-3 and V is TRBV19, with TRBD1 identical over 8 bases. V gave up 5 bases and J gave up 0 bases; unmatched junction bases: 4. Germline V gene sequence: CDR1 LNHDA, CDR2 SQIVND (reference sequence). The CDR3 length is 15 residues. This CDR3 reads CASSPRTGSTDTQYF. In nucleotides, the CDR3 is TGTGCCAGTAGTCCCAGGACAGGGAGCACAGATACGCAGTATTTT.

This sequence joins TRBV28 and TRBJ2-5, with 8 positions matching TRBD2. The germline gives CDR1 MDHEN, CDR2 SYDVKM. The junction had 8 bases not matched to a gene; V was cut back by 6 bases and J by 2 bases. The CDR3 length is 15 residues. The CDR3 nucleotides read TGTGCCAGCAGCCAATCGGGGGGGCAGCAAGAGACCCAGTACTTC. Amino acid sequence: CASSQSGGQQETQYF.

The genes are TRBV6-6 and TRBJ2-7, with D possibly being TRBD1 (5 bases). The CDR3 is 13 amino acids. Germline loops: CDR1 MNHNY, CDR2 SVGAGI (reference sequence). Trimming pared 2 bases from V and 3 bases from J, leaving 8 bases between. The CDR3 reads CASSYQGGYEQYF. In DNA, the CDR3 is TGTGCCAGCAGTTACCAGGGCGGCTACGAGCAGTACTTC.

CDR3 bases: TGTGCCAGCAGGCCGCGGGAGTACAATGAGCAGTTCTTC. This encodes CASRPREYNEQFF. The genes are TRBV6-5 and TRBJ2-1, with 7 bases fitting TRBD2. Germline values: CDR1 MNHEY, CDR2 SVGAGI. The ends lost 6 bases at V and 4 bases at J; junction bases unmatched: 3. The CDR3 is 13 residues long.

V is TRBV6-1 and J is TRBJ1-4, with TRBD1 as a possible D gene (6 bases). Germline V gene lookup returns CDR1 MNHNS and CDR2 SASEGT. Deletions cut 2 bases from V and 0 bases from J, with 13 bases between. The CDR3 extends over 17 amino acids. Here the CDR3 reads CASSERWTATTNEKLFF. In DNA form, the CDR3 reads TGTGCCAGCAGTGAAAGGTGGACAGCTACAACTAATGAAAAACTGTTTTTT.

V usage is TRBV7-2 and J usage is TRBJ1-6, with D uncertain. V lost 1 base, J lost 6 bases, and 10 bases lay in between. This CDR3 contains 15 residues. CDR1 is SGHTA and CDR2 is FQGNSA in the germline V gene. CDR3 residues: CASSLGETSNSPLHF. Here the CDR3 DNA reads TGTGCCAGCAGCTTAGGAGAAACAAGTAATTCACCCCTCCACTTT.

In its sample, this clone was seen once. The V gene is TRBV30, the J gene TRBJ2-1, with a weak D call TRBD1 (5 bases). Trimming removed 2 bases at V and 4 bases at J, with 15 bases between. CDR3 length equals 15 residues. The V gene's germline CDR1 is GTSNPN and CDR2 SVGIG (reference sequence). The CDR3 nucleotides are TGTGCCTGGAGTAGGGCAGGGCCCTATTACAATGAGCAGTTCTTC. It yields the protein CAWSRAGPYYNEQFF.

This chain joins TRBV15 and TRBJ2-3; 9 bases align to TRBD2. CDR3 length: 16 amino acids. Germline V gene data show CDR1 as LNHNV and CDR2 as YYDKDF (reference sequence). J was trimmed by 6 bases and V by 2 bases; bases with no gene match: 9. CDR3 in DNA: TGTGCCACCAGCAGACCTAGCGGGACCCCAGTGGATACGCAGTATTTT. Encoded protein: CATSRPSGTPVDTQYF.

The chain joins TRBV30 to TRBJ1-1, with 9 bases identical to TRBD1. J lost 1 base, V lost 1 base, and 1 base had no gene match. Germline V lookup: CDR1 GTSNPN, CDR2 SVGIG (reference sequence). The CDR3 covers 14 residues. The CDR3: CAWSAGQGNTEAFF. The CDR3 DNA is TGTGCCTGGAGTGCGGGACAGGGGAACACTGAAGCTTTCTTT.

This clone is classed as medium-sized. The chain employs TRBV19 and TRBJ1-2, with a weak D call TRBD1 (5 bases). V was shortened by 0 bases and J by 0 bases, with 17 bases between the two germline ends. Germline V gene data show CDR1 as LNHDA and CDR2 as SQIVND (reference sequence). The CDR3 runs to 18 residues. The CDR3 DNA reads TGTGCCAGTAGTATAGACCCCGGCAGGGCCTCTACTAACTATGGCTACACCTTC. Translated, it gives CASSIDPGRASTNYGYTF.